This T cell receptor (beta chain) emerged from a study of breast tumors, draining lymph nodes, adjacent tissues. Study results and limitations: Tumor and nontumor repertoires were significantly more similar in luminal-like than in basal-like breast cancer. Tumor TCR diversity was below lymph nodes but above nontumor tissue.

The germline V and J ends were trimmed by 5 bases and 7 bases, with 18 bases remaining between them. Germline loops: CDR1 SEHNR, CDR2 FQNEAQ (reference sequence). This CDR3 is 15 amino acids long. MiXCR was run by TCRdb on the multiplex PCR reads, yielding one entry per CDR3 protein. Of tens of thousands of distinct CDR3 sequences listed, more than 25% are singletons. Axillary draining lymph nodes of breast cancer patients supplied the node samples. This clonotype has a count of ten or more. Antigen: not known. The V gene is TRBV7-9, the J gene TRBJ2-1; weak D call: TRBD2 (6 bases). The TCR comes from a female donor with breast cancer. Some clones in this sample may be carry-over from other donors' samples. The sample comprised axillary lymph node tissue. The CDR3 DNA sequence: TGTGCCAGCAGCACCAGGGATCAAGGAGGGAATGAGCAGTTCTTC. Protein sequence: CASSTRDQGGNEQFF.